This T cell receptor (beta chain) comes out of a study of PD-L1 blockade in urothelial cancer. TCRdb's table, derived via immunoSEQ multiplex PCR, lists solely in-frame clones and lacks some. The sample includes around 100,000 clones, approximately 90% seen only once; the top ten take 3.5% to 4.5%. The V gene's germline CDR1 is SGHNT and CDR2 YYREEE (reference sequence). Trimming removed 5 bases from V and 4 bases from J; junction bases left unmatched: 6. This CDR3 has 15 amino acids. Time point of the sample: peripheral blood 6 weeks after treatment start. Sample: PBMCs, taken around atezolizumab (anti-PD-L1) treatment. The V call is TRBV5-4, the J call TRBJ2-3; TRBD2 matches 11 bases. The source of this sequence is a man aged 55 to 70 with urothelial cancer. CDR3 residues: CASSISGGAPDTQYF. The CDR3, as DNA: TGTGCCAGCAGTATTAGCGGGGGGGCCCCAGATACGCAGTATTTT.